This record concerns one T cell receptor beta chain sequence. The sample originates from a study of blood T cell repertoires in COVID-19. Here immunoSEQ multiplex PCR was the method, and the copy in TCRdb shows in-frame clones only, minus some. The sample has about 230,000 clones, 80% to 90% seen once. The V end was cut by 2 bases, the J end by 0 bases, with 17 bases between. CDR3 length: 17 amino acids. The germline V gene encodes CDR1 MNHNS and CDR2 SASEGT. This TCR derives from a man older than 75 with acute or convalescent COVID-19. The chain recombines TRBV6-1 with TRBJ2-7; unclear D gene. Sequenced input: peripheral blood. The CDR3 sequence: CASSEFLQTLSSYEQYF. The CDR3 nucleotides are TGTGCCAGCAGTGAATTTCTGCAGACTTTAAGCTCCTACGAGCAGTACTTC.